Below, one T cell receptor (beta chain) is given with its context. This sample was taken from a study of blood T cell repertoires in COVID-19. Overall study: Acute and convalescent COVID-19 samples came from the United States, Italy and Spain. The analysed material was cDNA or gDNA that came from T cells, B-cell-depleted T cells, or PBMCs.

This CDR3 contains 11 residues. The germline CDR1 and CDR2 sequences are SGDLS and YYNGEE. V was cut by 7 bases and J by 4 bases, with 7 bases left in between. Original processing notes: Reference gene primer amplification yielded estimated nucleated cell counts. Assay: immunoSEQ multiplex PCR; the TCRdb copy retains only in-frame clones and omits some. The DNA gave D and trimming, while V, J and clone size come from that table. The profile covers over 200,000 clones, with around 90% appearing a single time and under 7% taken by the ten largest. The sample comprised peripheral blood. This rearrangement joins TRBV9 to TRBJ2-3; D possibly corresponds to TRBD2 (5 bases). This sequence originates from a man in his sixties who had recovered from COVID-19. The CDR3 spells CASGRPDTQYF. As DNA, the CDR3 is TGTGCCAGCGGGAGACCAGATACGCAGTATTTT.